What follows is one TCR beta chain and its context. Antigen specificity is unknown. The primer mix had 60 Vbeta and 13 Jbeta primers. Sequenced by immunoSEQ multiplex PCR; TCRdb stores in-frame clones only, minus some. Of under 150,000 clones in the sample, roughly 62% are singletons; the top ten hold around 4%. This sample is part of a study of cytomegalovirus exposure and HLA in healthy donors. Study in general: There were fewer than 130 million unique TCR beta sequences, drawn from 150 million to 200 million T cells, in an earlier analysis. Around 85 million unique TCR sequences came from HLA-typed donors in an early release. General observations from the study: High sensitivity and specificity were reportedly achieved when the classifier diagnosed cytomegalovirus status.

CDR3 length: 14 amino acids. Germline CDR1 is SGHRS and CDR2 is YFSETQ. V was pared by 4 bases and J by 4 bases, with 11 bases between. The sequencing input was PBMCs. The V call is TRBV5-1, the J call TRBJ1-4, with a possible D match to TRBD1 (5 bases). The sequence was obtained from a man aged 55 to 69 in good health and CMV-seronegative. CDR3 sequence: CASSPGLNNEKLFF. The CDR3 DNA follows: TGCGCCAGCAGCCCGGGACTCAATAATGAAAAACTGTTTTTT. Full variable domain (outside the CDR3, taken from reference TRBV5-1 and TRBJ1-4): KAGVTQTPRYLIKTRGQQVTLSCSPISGHRSVSWYQQTPGQGLQFLFEYFSETQRNKGNFPGRFSGRQFSNSRSEMNVSTLELGDSALYLCASSPGLNNEKLFFGSGTQLSVL.